What follows describes a single T cell receptor beta chain. Antigen unknown. This sample was taken from a study of shared clonotypes between healthy human individuals. Overall study results and limits: Around 5% of naive CD4 clonotypes were common to several donors. Compared with memory subsets, naive subsets generally had larger estimated richness.

Trimming stripped 5 bases from V and 3 bases from J, with 8 bases between. CDR3 length equals 13 residues. CDR1 and CDR2 from the germline V gene are SGHTA and FQGTGA. Those who donated, Caucasian adults without exception, all lived in Nashville, Tennessee. The assay was immunoSEQ multiplex PCR, and TCRdb's table has in-frame clones only and misses some. The data contain around 1.5 million clones, approximately 98% of them seen just once; the ten biggest clones take up roughly 0.42%. The clonotype originates from a man aged 25-40 years in good health. The chain uses TRBV7-3 and TRBJ1-5; possibly TRBD1 for D (5 bases). Sequenced: naive CD4+ T cells sorted from blood. Subset specified: CD45RA+ positively selected. In DNA form, the CDR3 reads TGTGCCAGCAGCCGGACACACAATCAGCCCCAGCATTTT. Translation gives CASSRTHNQPQHF.